Described below is a single T cell receptor (beta chain) sequence and its context. The antigen remains undetermined. Its ends do not fully match the called genes, so a read error is possible. This record comes from a study of response to subunit inactivated influenza vaccine. MiXCR, applied by TCRdb to the RT-PCR reads, yields one record per CDR3 protein. The sample has approximately 700,000 distinct CDR3 sequences; about 14% are singletons. CDR3 length: 18 residues. Germline V gene data show CDR1 as SGHVS and CDR2 as FQNEAQ. Study results and limitations: It was the authors' suggestion that each seasonal influenza vaccination recruits few new T cells.

The sample in question was PBMCs from blood, obtained around two weeks before vaccination. The chain recombines TRBV7-8 with TRBJ2-5; 8 bases fit TRBD2. This TCR came from a man aged 45-65 years who received an inactivated influenza vaccine. The chain's CDR3 is CSSSLGWEDSGAKETQYF. The CDR3, as DNA: TGTTCCAGCAGCTTAGGCTGGGAGGATAGCGGGGCAAAAGAGACCCAGTACTTC.